The source of this T cell receptor (beta chain) is a study of siplizumab effects on memory and regulatory T cells. Every sample had about 9.3 x 10^4 of its TCR templates assayed. Here immunoSEQ multiplex PCR was the method, and the copy in TCRdb shows in-frame clones only, minus some. The sample shows about 52,000 clones, roughly 97% of them seen only once. Of note for this clone: Its antigen remains unidentified.

Study findings and constraints: A minor share of alloreactive clones matched unstimulated subsets. With siplizumab, Treg-derived clones averaged around 70% of mappable alloreactive CD4+ clones, versus 26.9% in controls.

Unstimulated naive, memory, effector memory and TEMRA subsets from a few donor pairs have been sequenced, the authors report. The V gene's germline CDR1 is LNHNV and CDR2 YYDKDF (reference sequence). The CDR3 contains 19 residues. The V gene lost 3 bases and the J gene lost 4 bases, with 22 bases spanning the gap. The receptor comes from a human donor in good health. The specimen sequenced was naive CD4+ T cells sorted from blood. The V and J genes are TRBV15 and TRBJ2-6; the D gene is possibly TRBD2 (6 bases). The CDR3 nucleotides are TGTGCCACCAGCAGGCAGAATTGGAACGCGGGGCTCGGGGCCAACGTCCTGACTTTC. This gives the protein CATSRQNWNAGLGANVLTF.